This is a list of T cell receptor beta chains from one sample in a study of blood T cell repertoires in COVID-19. Generated by immunoSEQ multiplex PCR, the TCRdb table keeps only in-frame clones and is missing some. The data contain more than 250,000 clones, about 90% of them singletons. The specimen sequenced was peripheral blood. The origin of the receptors is a man aged 18 to 30 who had recovered from COVID-19. CDR3s include the opening cysteine and the closing phenylalanine or tryptophan. Size is stated for part of the rows, as once, few or many counts, or as a class when the clone is expanded.

clone_size v_call cdr3_aa
NA TRBV18 CASSPIGETQYF
few TRBV7-9 CASSLGQGLGGYTF
NA TRBV15 CATSRDQGVGSPLHF
NA TRBV6-5 CASSPLLSSYEQYF
NA TRBV7-9 CASSLQPGGGTEAFF
NA TRBV6-5 CASSPGTAKEQYF
few TRBV6-5 CASSYSSKGITEAFF
NA TRBV18 CASSPIAGLTLSTDTQYF
NA TRBV18 CASSPQLAGGAEGSNYGYTF
NA TRBV6-5 CASRNPLAGSYEQYF
NA TRBV7-9 CASALEGREVYGYTF
NA TRBV5-1 CASSLGRLSDEQYF
NA TRBV27 CASSLLTSGGWETQYF
NA TRBV7-9 CASSLALTGMGTEAFF
NA TRBV4-1 CASSLEEWASTDTQYF
NA TRBV10-3 CAISEGVEQFF
NA TRBV2 CASSETVNLDTQYF
NA TRBV7-3 CASSLNPRASGVPGREQFF
NA TRBV9 CASSPGGLAGASGNTIYF
NA TRBV27 CASREIGGSYEQYF
NA TRBV7-2 CASSFSGTGVPEAFF
NA TRBV12-3/TRBV12-4 CASSSATVQPQHF
NA TRBV3-1/TRBV3-2 CASSQDWGRGDKDTQYF
once TRBV15 CATSRDLSTLGRGYGYTF
NA TRBV11-2 CASSSGGLNEQFF
NA TRBV7-8 CASSPPRIARNEQFF
NA TRBV6-5 CASSYSPDTANYGYTF
NA TRBV5-1 CASSLNYQGALNEQFF
NA TRBV5-1 CASRLAGGSTDTQYF
NA TRBV19 CASSFPREWTEAFF
NA TRBV12-5 CASGLGLPQYNEQFF
once TRBV7-8 CASSLVGTVNTEAFF
NA TRBV18 CASSPRPPDSQLHF
NA TRBV11-2 CASSLGQGTFYEQYF
NA TRBV6-5 CASGSPTLGETQYF
once TRBV24-1 CALQWTGLNYEQYF
NA TRBV30 CAWSGVRVVGGYGYTF
NA TRBV4-2 CASSPTSDEQFF
NA TRBV7-9 CASSLTGEPGNTIYF
NA TRBV2 CASTGLAGYDPDTQYF